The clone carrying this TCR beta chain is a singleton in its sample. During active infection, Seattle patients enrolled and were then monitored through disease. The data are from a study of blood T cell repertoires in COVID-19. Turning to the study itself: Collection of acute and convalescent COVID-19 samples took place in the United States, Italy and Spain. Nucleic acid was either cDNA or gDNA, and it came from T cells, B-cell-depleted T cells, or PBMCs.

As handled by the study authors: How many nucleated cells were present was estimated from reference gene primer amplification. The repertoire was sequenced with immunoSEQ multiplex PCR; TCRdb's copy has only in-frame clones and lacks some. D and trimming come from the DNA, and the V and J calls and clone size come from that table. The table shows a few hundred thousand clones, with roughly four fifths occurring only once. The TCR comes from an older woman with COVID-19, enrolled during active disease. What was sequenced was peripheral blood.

The CDR3 nucleotides read TGTGCCAGCAGTGCTGCGGGACTAGGAGAGGCAGATACGCAGTATTTT. This codes for CASSAAGLGEADTQYF. The genes are TRBV6-1 and TRBJ2-3, with 8 bases identical to TRBD2. This CDR3 is built from 16 residues. The V segment lost 4 bases and the J segment 4 bases; nucleotides outside the gene matches: 10. CDR1 MNHNS and CDR2 SASEGT come from the germline V gene.